This T cell receptor beta chain was sequenced in a study of T cell responses to AZD1222 COVID-19 vaccine. TCRdb's table, derived via immunoSEQ multiplex PCR, lists solely in-frame clones and lacks some. Of 80,000 to 90,000 clones in the sample, just over 90% are singletons; the top ten hold about 5%. With regard to this clone: What it binds is not known.

V was pared by 6 bases and J by 7 bases, with 22 bases of the junction left unmatched. Germline V CDR1 and CDR2: MDHEN, SYDVKM. This CDR3 spans 18 amino acids. Pooled in the analysis were second doses at about 4 or about 12 weeks. Study results and limitations: Donors, mostly white British, included more females; clonal diversity was possibly underestimated. Among AZD1222 vaccinees, only 6 or 7 were seropositive at baseline.

The source material was peripheral blood, sampled 28 days after the second AZD1222 dose. The J gene is TRBJ2-5, the V gene TRBV28, with 8 bases fitting TRBD1. The origin of this receptor is an adult who received the AZD1222 COVID-19 vaccine. This CDR3 is CASRTPQGADPTLGTQYF. The CDR3 region has the DNA TGTGCCAGCAGAACCCCCCAGGGGGCTGATCCCACCTTGGGGACCCAGTACTTC.